Listed here are 20 T cell receptor beta chains from one sample, sequenced in a study of blood T cell repertoires in COVID-19 (dated by TCRdb to about 2020). Libraries were built with the immunoSEQ multiplex PCR assay. The source is immuneACCESS, and TCRdb retained only in-frame sequences with V and J called. Part of the clones is not carried over; for the studies checked, unresolved V genes explain less than half of this, and the remainder is unexplained. The sample table shows 250,000 to 350,000 clones, and 75% to 90% are seen once. The ten largest clones add up to approximately 14% of the sample. What was sequenced was peripheral blood. The receptors stem from an older woman with COVID-19, enrolled during active disease.

The V and J genes are TRBV27 and TRBJ1-1; the D gene is possibly TRBD1 (5 bases). The V gene's germline CDR1 is MNHEY and CDR2 SMNVEV (reference sequence). Trimming removed 4 bases from V and 7 bases from J, with 13 bases in between. The CDR3 totals 13 residues. The CDR3 spells CASSYRQSSEAFF. The CDR3 DNA reads as TGTGCCAGCAGTTACCGACAGAGCAGTGAAGCTTTCTTT.

Concerning this clone itself: Compared with germline, one end of the junction differs, possibly owing to a read error. V gene TRBV7-2 combines with J gene TRBJ1-1; unclear D gene. Germline CDR1 SGHTA, CDR2 FQGNSA. The CDR3 covers 14 residues. CDR3 in amino acids: CASSSSRSDTEAFF. In DNA, the CDR3 is TGTGCCAGCAGCTCCTCCCGATCAGACACTGAAGCCTTCTTT. The full variable domain, in which reference TRBV7-2 and TRBJ1-1 provide the parts outside the CDR3, is GAGVSQSPSNKVTEKGKDVELRCDPISGHTALYWYRQSLGQGLEFLIYFQGNSAPDKSGLPSDRFSAERTGGSVSTLTIQRTQQEDSAVYLCASSSSRSDTEAFFGQGTRLTVV.

This chain connects TRBV30 to TRBJ1-4, with D possibly being TRBD1 (6 bases). Germline V gene lookup returns CDR1 GTSNPN and CDR2 SVGIG (reference sequence). The CDR3 is 12 amino acids. V lost 4 bases and J 4 bases, leaving 7 bases between the germline ends. This CDR3 is CAWNRDNEKLFF. DNA for the CDR3: TGTGCCTGGAACAGGGATAATGAAAAACTGTTTTTT.

The genes are TRBV18 and TRBJ2-5, with 13 bases lining up with TRBD2. Looked up from germline, CDR1 is KGHSH and CDR2 is LQKENI. The CDR3 sequence is 15 residues long. V lost 6 bases to trimming and J lost 1 base; unmatched junction nucleotides: 2. DNA of the CDR3: TGTGCCAGCTCTCGGACTAGCGGGGGCCAAGAGACCCAGTACTTC. It translates to CASSRTSGGQETQYF.

V usage is TRBV18 and J usage is TRBJ2-7; 9 positions match TRBD1. V was pared by 3 bases and J by 2 bases, with 5 bases of the junction left unmatched. Germline V gene data show CDR1 as KGHSH and CDR2 as LQKENI. This CDR3 is 15 amino acids long. The CDR3 sequence is CASSPGTGSPYEQYF. CDR3 bases: TGTGCCAGCTCACCCGGGACAGGGTCCCCCTACGAGCAGTACTTC.

V gene TRBV3-1 (or the pseudogene TRBV3-2) combines with J gene TRBJ1-5; a possible D gene is TRBD1 (6 bases). Germline-derived CDR1 and CDR2 are LGHDT and YNNKEL (reference sequence). V shed 1 base and J shed 5 bases, with 21 bases lying between them. This CDR3 is 18 amino acids long. The CDR3 loop reads CASSQATGRGGSHQPQHF. DNA of the CDR3: TGTGCCAGCAGCCAAGCCACGGGGAGGGGGGGTTCCCATCAGCCCCAGCATTTT.

CDR3 nucleotides: TGTGCCAGCAGCAGGCCGAACACTGAAGCTTTCTTT. Its protein product is CASSRPNTEAFF. The V gene is TRBV27, the J gene TRBJ1-1; D gene uncertain. CDR3 length: 12 residues. Deletions cut 6 bases from V and 1 base from J, with 6 bases between. Germline-derived CDR1 and CDR2 are MNHEY and SMNVEV (reference sequence).

The J gene is TRBJ1-1, the V gene TRBV5-1; D is unresolved. Germline V gives CDR1 SGHRS, CDR2 YFSETQ. V lost 7 bases and J lost 2, with 18 bases in between. The length of the CDR3 is 15 residues. The DNA for the CDR3 is TGCGCCAGCGCCACGGGTCGGGGTGGAAACACTGAAGCTTTCTTT. It is translated as CASATGRGGNTEAFF.

Only one count was recorded for this clone. J is TRBJ1-5 and V is TRBV15, with D possibly TRBD1 on 5 matching bases. Looked up from germline, CDR1 is LNHNV and CDR2 is YYDKDF (reference sequence). V shed 6 bases and J shed 3 bases, with 15 bases lying between them. The CDR3 loop spans 15 amino acids. Here the CDR3 DNA reads TGTGCCACCAGAACCGACAAGGGGTACAATCAGCCCCAGCATTTT. Its protein product is CATRTDKGYNQPQHF.

The chain has TRBV5-4 and TRBJ1-3, with 9 bases lining up with TRBD1. The ends lost 4 bases at V and 1 base at J; junction bases unmatched: 3. In germline, CDR1 is SGHNT, CDR2 YYREEE (reference sequence). CDR3 length equals 15 residues. CDR3 in amino acids: CASSPQGASGNTIYF. The CDR3 DNA sequence: TGTGCCAGCAGCCCACAGGGGGCATCTGGAAACACCATATATTTT.

This clone has just one count. The chain employs TRBV24-1 and TRBJ1-1; D ambiguous. The germline V and J ends were trimmed by 4 bases and 4 bases, with 12 bases remaining between them. The CDR3 has 14 residues. In germline, CDR1 is KGHDR, CDR2 SFDVKD. The CDR3 protein is CATSENQEGTEAFF. For the CDR3, the DNA is TGTGCCACCAGTGAAAATCAGGAGGGCACTGAAGCTTTCTTT.

The V gene is TRBV30, the J gene TRBJ2-3, with a weak D call TRBD2 (7 bases). Germline CDR1 reads GTSNPN; CDR2 reads SVGIG (reference sequence). This CDR3 has 14 residues. V was trimmed by 2 bases and J by 3 bases, leaving 12 bases between them. The CDR3 protein is CAWSTGGTTDTQYF. In nucleotides, the CDR3 is TGTGCCTGGAGTACGGGGGGCACAACAGATACGCAGTATTTT.

This clone was counted a few times. This rearrangement joins TRBV5-1 to TRBJ1-4; 11 bases match TRBD1. Germline CDR1 reads SGHRS; CDR2 reads YFSETQ. The CDR3 covers 16 residues. With V trimmed by 4 bases and J by 5 bases, 7 bases remained unmatched. Here the CDR3 DNA reads TGCGCCAGCAGCACAACGGGACAGGGGGAAAATGAAAAACTGTTTTTT. It is translated as CASSTTGQGENEKLFF.

The chain is built from TRBV5-1 and TRBJ2-6; a weak D match, TRBD1 (6 bases). The germline CDR1 and CDR2 sequences are SGHRS and YFSETQ. The CDR3 loop spans 16 amino acids. Trimming removed 3 bases from V and 3 bases from J, with 13 bases in between. The CDR3 sequence is CASSSAYRDGANVLTF. The CDR3 coding sequence is TGCGCCAGCAGCTCGGCCTACAGGGATGGGGCCAACGTCCTGACTTTC.

This chain uses TRBV30 with TRBJ1-3; D is perhaps TRBD1 (5 bases). The CDR3 is 17 residues long. Per the germline V gene, CDR1 is GTSNPN and CDR2 is SVGIG (reference sequence). Trimming shortened V by 2 bases and J by 4 bases, and 21 bases separated the two germline ends. The CDR3 sequence is CAWSSSDPWGLGNTIYF. In DNA, the CDR3 is TGTGCCTGGAGTAGTTCAGACCCCTGGGGACTCGGAAACACCATATATTTT.

The chain combines TRBV27 with TRBJ2-1; 12 nucleotides line up with TRBD2. The CDR3 runs to 14 residues. The junction had 4 bases not matched to a gene; V was cut back by 6 bases and J by 7 bases. Germline loops: CDR1 MNHEY, CDR2 SMNVEV (reference sequence). CDR3 coding DNA: TGTGCCAGCAGCCTAGCGGGGGGGCCAAATGAGCAGTTCTTC. This sequence encodes CASSLAGGPNEQFF.

The chain recombines TRBV4-1 with TRBJ2-1; D gene uncertain. CDR3 size: 12 residues. Germline CDR1 reads MGHRA; CDR2 reads YSYEKL. Deletions cut 4 bases from V and 5 bases from J, with 6 bases between. CDR3 nucleotides: TGCGCCAGCAGCCGCCCAGACAATGAGCAGTTCTTC. This translates into CASSRPDNEQFF.

V usage is TRBV29-1 and J usage is TRBJ2-2, with D maybe TRBD2 (5 bases). Germline lookup yields CDR1 SQVTM and CDR2 ANQGSEA. With 6 bases removed from V and 2 bases from J, the gap between germline ends came to 10 bases. CDR3 length equals 13 residues. The CDR3 DNA follows: TGCAGCGTACCGGAGGTAAACACCGGGGAGCTGTTTTTT. It translates to CSVPEVNTGELFF.

V usage is TRBV7-3 and J usage is TRBJ2-5; 9 nucleotides align to TRBD2. Germline CDR1 SGHTA, CDR2 FQGTGA. CDR3 length: 14 residues. V shed 5 bases, J shed 3 bases, and the junction held 4 bases outside the gene matches. Written as DNA, the CDR3 is TGTGCCAGCAGCCCCTCTAGCGGGGAAGAGACCCAGTACTTC. Translation: CASSPSSGEETQYF.

The gene calls are TRBV30 and TRBJ2-5; D gene ambiguous. Deletions cut 0 bases from V and 2 bases from J, with 19 bases between. The CDR3 loop spans 17 amino acids. Germline CDR1 is GTSNPN and CDR2 is SVGIG (reference sequence). The CDR3 is CAWSVIRSTRKQETQYF. CDR3 bases: TGTGCCTGGAGTGTAATACGTTCGACGAGGAAGCAAGAGACCCAGTACTTC.